These 32 T cell receptor beta chains originate from one sample sequenced in a study of post-analysis software for immune sequencing data. These TCRs' antigens remain unknown. General study findings and limits: About 5 TRBV segments appeared more often in patients than in controls, and TRBV5-6, TRBV5-1 and TRBV20-1 were among these.

Unique-molecular-identifier-tagged TCR beta cDNA libraries were used. TCRdb reprocessed the PCR reads via MiXCR and lists one record per CDR3 protein. The sample yields fewer than 550,000 distinct CDR3 sequences, 34% seen once. What was sequenced was blood. Receptors originate from a girl aged 2-17 years with multiple sclerosis.

A note on this clonotype: At one of its ends the junction is not consistent with the germline gene, which may arise from a read error. The V call is TRBV7-9, the J call TRBJ1-2; D might be TRBD1 (5 bases). This CDR3 spans 18 amino acids. The germline gives CDR1 SEHNR, CDR2 FQNEAQ (reference sequence). CDR3 nucleotide sequence: TGTGCCGGCAGCTCGAATTCCGGGGGGAGGGGATGGGGCTATGGCTACACCTTC. This encodes CAGSSNSGGRGWGYGYTF.

This chain joins TRBV10-3 and TRBJ2-3; D gene ambiguous. V gave up 0 bases and J gave up 1 base, with 11 bases separating them. Germline V CDR1 and CDR2: ENHRY, SYGVKD. The CDR3 runs to 16 residues. The CDR3 loop reads CAISESRSLGTDTQYF. DNA for the CDR3: TGTGCCATCAGTGAGTCGAGGTCCCTCGGCACAGATACGCAGTATTTT.

V usage is TRBV12-3 or TRBV12-4 and J usage is TRBJ2-3, with D unresolved. The CDR3 totals 14 residues. The V gene lost 5 bases and the J gene lost 13 bases, with 22 bases spanning the gap. The CDR3 DNA reads TGTGCCAGCAGTCCCACAGTGAGCACAGATGCGGAGTATTTT. Its translation: CASSPTVSTDAEYF.

The chain combines TRBV10-2 with TRBJ1-1; TRBD1 is a possible D gene (5 bases). This CDR3 has 15 amino acids. The V gene lost 1 base and the J gene lost 2 bases, with 11 bases spanning the gap. Germline V gene lookup returns CDR1 WSHSY and CDR2 SAAADI. CDR3 DNA sequence: TGCGCCAGCAGTGAGTACCGGGGGAGAAACACTGAAGCTTTCTTT. It translates to CASSEYRGRNTEAFF.

This chain uses TRBV10-3 with TRBJ1-2, with 9 bases identical to TRBD1. Germline V gene lookup returns CDR1 ENHRY and CDR2 SYGVKD. The J segment lost 6 bases and the V segment lost 6 bases, leaving 8 bases of the junction unmatched. This CDR3 region has 14 residues. DNA for the CDR3: TGTGCCATCAGAAGCGGACAGGGGATACATGGCTACACCTTC. Amino acids: CAIRSGQGIHGYTF.

With respect to this clonotype: One end of the junction is discordant with germline, which a read error may explain. The V gene is TRBV7-2, the J gene TRBJ2-1; 11 nucleotides line up with TRBD1. This CDR3 is built from 15 residues. Germline V lookup: CDR1 SGHTA, CDR2 FQGNSA. The CDR3 is CANSPRGTGGFVQFF. Written as DNA, the CDR3 is TGTGCCAACAGCCCTCGCGGGACAGGGGGTTTTGTGCAGTTCTTC.

The chain joins TRBV7-9 to TRBJ1-4, with D tentatively TRBD1 (6 bases). The CDR3 extends over 14 amino acids. Germline V gene sequence: CDR1 SEHNR, CDR2 FQNEAQ (reference sequence). Trimming cost V 8 bases and J 5 bases, with 15 bases left between them. CDR3 residues: CASLGGGSNEKLFF. The DNA for the CDR3 is TGTGCCAGCCTAGGGGGGGGCTCGAATGAAAAACTGTTTTTT.

The rearrangement uses TRBV12-3 or TRBV12-4 and TRBJ2-7, with 8 bases matching TRBD1. Germline trimming cut 6 bases from V and 3 bases from J; bases unmatched to any gene: 7. This CDR3 is 14 amino acids long. CDR3 sequence: CASRPRTGFYEQYF. The CDR3 DNA is TGTGCCAGCAGACCCCGGACAGGGTTCTACGAGCAGTACTTC.

The chain uses TRBV6-5 and TRBJ1-2; no definite D call. CDR3 length equals 13 residues. V was clipped by 2 bases and J by 8 bases, with 12 bases between them. Germline V gives CDR1 MNHEY, CDR2 SVGAGI. CDR3 in DNA: TGTGCCAGCAGTTACGAGTTTGGGCGCGGCTACACCTTC. Its protein is CASSYEFGRGYTF.

The chain has TRBV12-3 or TRBV12-4 and TRBJ2-1; D is undetermined. The V end lost 0 bases, the J end lost 10 bases, and 4 bases lay between the germline ends. The CDR3 runs 11 residues. The CDR3 DNA is TGTGCCAGCAGTTTAGCCCAGGAGCAGTTCTTC. Translation gives CASSLAQEQFF.

The chain couples TRBV3-1 to TRBJ2-3; D is undetermined. V was pared by 2 bases and J by 5 bases, with 5 bases between. This CDR3 contains 12 residues. Germline loops: CDR1 LGHDT, CDR2 YNNKEL (reference sequence). This CDR3 is CASSQTEDTQYF. The DNA of the CDR3 is TGTGCCAGCAGCCAAACAGAAGATACGCAGTATTTT.

The rearrangement uses TRBV6-4 and TRBJ1-1, with 8 bases that match TRBD1. This CDR3 is 11 amino acids long. Trimming at V came to 5 bases and at J to 13 bases, leaving 6 bases not matched to a gene. Per the germline V gene, CDR1 is MRHNA and CDR2 is SNTAGT. The CDR3 sequence: CASSPGQAVFF. CDR3 bases: TGTGCCAGCAGTCCGGGACAGGCTGTTTTCTTT.

V is TRBV4-1 and J is TRBJ2-5, with D possibly matching TRBD2 (6 bases). The CDR3 runs 17 residues. Germline assignment: CDR1 MGHRA and CDR2 YSYEKL. Trimming pared 3 bases from V and 0 bases from J, leaving 17 bases between. CDR3 bases: TGCGCCAGCAGCCACACCGCGGGGAGAAGCAACCAAGAGACCCAGTACTTC. Encoded protein: CASSHTAGRSNQETQYF.

This clonotype occurred a few times. V usage is TRBV3-1 and J usage is TRBJ1-2, with 7 bases identical to TRBD1. CDR3 length: 14 residues. The germline V gene has CDR1 LGHDT and CDR2 YNNKEL (reference sequence). J lost 8 bases, V lost 4 bases, and 10 bases had no gene match. CDR3 bases: TGTGCCAGCAGCCTCACCCGACAGGGCCGGGGCTACACCTTC. Protein: CASSLTRQGRGYTF.

The chain has TRBV27 and TRBJ2-3; D ambiguous. The CDR3 contains 16 residues. V was shortened by 5 bases and J by 2 bases, with 17 bases between the two germline ends. Germline CDR1 and CDR2: MNHEY and SMNVEV (reference sequence). The CDR3 sequence is CASSAILNRVTDTQYF. CDR3 in DNA: TGTGCCAGCAGTGCCATCCTGAATAGGGTCACAGATACGCAGTATTTT.

This chain connects TRBV20-1 to TRBJ1-1; 7 positions agree with TRBD1. In germline, CDR1 is DFQATT, CDR2 SNEGSKA (reference sequence). V lost 0 bases, J lost 4 bases, and 8 bases stayed unmatched. The CDR3 consists of 15 residues. The CDR3 bases are TGCAGTGCTAGAGATCCCGCAGGGGGTAGCACTGAAGCTTTCTTT. Protein product: CSARDPAGGSTEAFF.

This chain joins TRBV9 and TRBJ2-3; 7 nucleotides align to TRBD2. From germline, CDR1 is SGDLS and CDR2 YYNGEE. V gave up 6 bases and J gave up 2 bases; unmatched junction bases: 3. The CDR3 runs to 13 residues. CDR3 bases: TGTGCCAGCACACGGGGGGACACAGATACGCAGTATTTT. It yields the protein CASTRGDTDTQYF.

V and J are TRBV5-1 and TRBJ1-4, with D possibly TRBD1 on 5 matching bases. The CDR3 is made up of 15 amino acids. V lost 0 bases, J lost 8 bases, and 14 bases lay in between. Germline V gene sequence: CDR1 SGHRS, CDR2 YFSETQ. In DNA, the CDR3 is TGCGCCAGCAGCTTGGAGGGGTCGAGGGACGAAAAACTGTTTTTT. This encodes CASSLEGSRDEKLFF.

This clonotype was detected a few times. V is TRBV7-9 and J is TRBJ1-1; unclear D gene. The CDR3 is made up of 15 amino acids. Trimming took off 1 base at V and 1 base at J, with 10 bases between the two ends. In germline, CDR1 is SEHNR, CDR2 FQNEAQ (reference sequence). CDR3 sequence reads: CASSLGRGTNTEAFF. The CDR3 nucleotides read TGTGCCAGCAGCTTAGGGCGGGGTACGAACACTGAAGCTTTCTTT.

The chain links TRBV27 to TRBJ2-7, with D hard to call. Germline CDR1 and CDR2: MNHEY and SMNVEV (reference sequence). CDR3 length: 13 amino acids. Trimming cost V 2 bases and J 3 bases, with 8 bases left between them. DNA for the CDR3: TGTGCCAGCAGTTTAACCCCCAACTACGAGCAGTACTTC. Its translation is CASSLTPNYEQYF.

This clonotype was seen a single time. This chain connects TRBV5-1 to TRBJ1-6; TRBD1 might be the D (5 bases). Germline V lookup: CDR1 SGHRS, CDR2 YFSETQ. The CDR3 spans 18 residues. V lost 0 bases to trimming and J lost 7 bases, with 20 bases between them. CDR3 nucleotides: TGCGCCAGCAGCTTGGGAGTCGTAGGGAGGGGTCGAAATTCACCCCTCCACTTT. Translating it yields CASSLGVVGRGRNSPLHF.

A few counts support this clonotype. The chain has TRBV4-2 and TRBJ1-2; D might be TRBD1 (6 bases). Germline CDR1 is LGHNA and CDR2 is YNFKEQ. V was pared by 5 bases and J by 3 bases, with 13 bases between. The CDR3 has 14 amino acids. For the CDR3, the DNA is TGTGCCAGCAGCGAGAGGGGGGGGGACTATGGCTACACCTTC. Protein product: CASSERGGDYGYTF.

This rearrangement joins TRBV3-1 to TRBJ1-1; perhaps TRBD1 as D (5 bases). Germline-derived CDR1 and CDR2 are LGHDT and YNNKEL (reference sequence). This CDR3 region has 12 residues. V was pared by 10 bases and J by 11 bases, with 20 bases between. This CDR3 is CATAGTSRGAFF. CDR3 in DNA: TGTGCCACCGCAGGGACCTCAAGGGGCGCTTTCTTT.

Remarks on this clonotype: One junction end does not reproduce the germline sequence, and a read error may be involved. This rearrangement joins TRBV5-4 to TRBJ1-2; D remains ambiguous. There are 15 residues in the CDR3. CDR1 SGHNT and CDR2 YYREEE come from the germline V gene (reference sequence). CDR3 amino acids: CASSSATDSNYGCTF. DNA for the CDR3: TGTGCCAGCAGCTCCGCGACGGATTCTAACTATGGCTGCACCTTC.

This clonotype was counted only a few times. J is TRBJ2-4 and V is TRBV4-2; D is uncertain. The V and J ends lost 1 base and 6 bases respectively, with 16 bases between them. This CDR3 region has 16 residues. Germline CDR1 reads LGHNA; CDR2 reads YNFKEQ. The CDR3 bases are TGTGCCAGCAGCCAAGCCCCTGGCCAGGCGGTAAACATTCAGTACTTC. This codes for CASSQAPGQAVNIQYF.

This chain links TRBV5-1 with TRBJ2-6; D not certain. This CDR3 comprises 16 residues. Trimming took off 0 bases at V and 5 bases at J, with 12 bases between the two ends. CDR1 is SGHRS, CDR2 YFSETQ, per germline. CDR3 protein: CASSLAGGSWANVLTF. Here the CDR3 DNA reads TGCGCCAGCAGCTTGGCCGGTGGCAGTTGGGCCAACGTCCTGACTTTC. The whole variable domain, filled in from reference TRBV5-1 and TRBJ2-6, reads KAGVTQTPRYLIKTRGQQVTLSCSPISGHRSVSWYQQTPGQGLQFLFEYFSETQRNKGNFPGRFSGRQFSNSRSEMNVSTLELGDSALYLCASSLAGGSWANVLTFGAGSRLTVL.

V is TRBV20-1 and J is TRBJ2-1; 13 nucleotides align to TRBD2. Germline V lookup: CDR1 DFQATT, CDR2 SNEGSKA (reference sequence). This CDR3 has 20 amino acids. With V trimmed by 1 base and J by 1 base, 13 bases remained unmatched. The CDR3 here is CSARGREGTSGIQSYNEQFF. The CDR3 DNA reads as TGCAGTGCTAGAGGCCGGGAGGGGACTAGCGGGATCCAGTCCTACAATGAGCAGTTCTTC.

The chain has TRBV20-1 and TRBJ2-1; D is unresolved. The CDR3 spans 16 residues. Trimming left V 4 bases short and J 5 bases short, with 21 bases between. Per the germline V gene, CDR1 is DFQATT and CDR2 is SNEGSKA (reference sequence). CDR3 loop: CSANSPMQKSDNEQFF. The CDR3 DNA is TGCAGTGCTAATTCCCCCATGCAGAAGAGTGACAATGAGCAGTTCTTC.

This clonotype was detected a few times. The CDR3 DNA is TGTGCCAGCAGAGAAACAGGGGTAAGAGGGACTGAAGCTTTCTTT. This translates into CASRETGVRGTEAFF. The chain uses TRBV6-1 and TRBJ1-1; TRBD1 matches 7 bases. CDR3 length: 15 amino acids. V trimming: 6 bases; J trimming: 5 bases; junction bases outside the gene matches: 12. CDR1 and CDR2 from the germline V gene are MNHNS and SASEGT.

This clonotype was detected many times. The chain links TRBV6-5 to TRBJ1-2; 7 bases align to TRBD1. This CDR3 has 14 residues. V was pared by 0 bases and J by 2 bases, with 0 bases of the junction left unmatched. Germline values: CDR1 MNHEY, CDR2 SVGAGI. The CDR3 loop reads CASSYSGQNYGYTF. DNA for the CDR3: TGTGCCAGCAGTTACTCGGGACAGAACTATGGCTACACCTTC.

The chain couples TRBV7-9 to TRBJ2-7, with 16 bases that match TRBD2. The germline V gene has CDR1 SEHNR and CDR2 FQNEAQ (reference sequence). The ends lost 5 bases at V and 4 bases at J; junction bases unmatched: 8. The CDR3 covers 17 residues. The CDR3 nucleotides are TGTGCCAGCAGCCCCGGGGGACTAGCGGGGGGGGCATACGAGCAGTACTTC. The encoded protein is CASSPGGLAGGAYEQYF.

The chain joins TRBV10-3 to TRBJ2-7; 7 bases map to TRBD1. Per the germline V gene, CDR1 is ENHRY and CDR2 is SYGVKD. The CDR3 contains 14 residues. J was trimmed by 5 bases and V by 6 bases; bases with no gene match: 10. The CDR3: CAISRQGQGDEQYF. In DNA, the CDR3 is TGTGCCATCAGCAGACAGGGACAAGGCGACGAGCAGTACTTC.